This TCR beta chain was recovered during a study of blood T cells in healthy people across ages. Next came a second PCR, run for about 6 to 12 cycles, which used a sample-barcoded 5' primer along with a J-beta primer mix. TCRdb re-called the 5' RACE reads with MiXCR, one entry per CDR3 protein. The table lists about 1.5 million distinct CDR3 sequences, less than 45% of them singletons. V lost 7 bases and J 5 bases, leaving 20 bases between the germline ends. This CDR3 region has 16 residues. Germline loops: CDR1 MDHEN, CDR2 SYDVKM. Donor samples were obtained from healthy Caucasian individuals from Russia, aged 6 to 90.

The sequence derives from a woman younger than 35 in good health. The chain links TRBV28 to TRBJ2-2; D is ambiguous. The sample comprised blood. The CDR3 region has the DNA TGTGCCAGCAACCTCCTGGACGGCGGACGAACCGGGGAGCTGTTTTTT. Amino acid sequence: CASNLLDGGRTGELFF.